This TCR beta chain was identified in a study of beta chain features in type 1 diabetes. The study's findings and limits: Because the template was cDNA, high-expressing cells might be over-represented.

The authors reverse transcribed all of the isolated RNA, so sequencing captured expressed TCRB transcripts. The repertoire was sequenced with immunoSEQ multiplex PCR; TCRdb's copy has only in-frame clones and lacks some. The table records 130,000 or so clones, approximately 9.8% of them present only once. To note about this clone: The target antigen is unknown.

The sequence was obtained from a woman between 40 and 55 years old in good health. Sequenced: central memory CD4+ T cells from blood.

The CDR3 nucleotides read TGCAGCGTCCGACTAGCGGGGCTTGAAGAGACCCAGTACTTC. This codes for CSVRLAGLEETQYF. This chain links TRBV29-1 with TRBJ2-5; 11 bases agree with TRBD2. The CDR3 covers 14 residues. Germline V lookup: CDR1 SQVTM, CDR2 ANQGSEA. V was pared by 6 bases and J by 3 bases, with 6 bases of the junction left unmatched.